Below, 6 T cell receptor beta chains from the same sample are listed, as sequenced in a study of untreated major depressive disorder. TCRdb keeps only in-frame clones here, not all; method: immunoSEQ multiplex PCR. This sample has just over 20,000 clones, with over 75% found just once. The sequenced sample was CD4+ T cells from PBMCs. Receptors originate from a woman under 40 in good health.

This clone showed up just a few times. This chain connects TRBV28 to TRBJ1-2; D gene ambiguous. This CDR3 region has 13 residues. Looked up from germline, CDR1 is MDHEN and CDR2 is SYDVKM. Between the trimmed V and J ends, which lost 10 bases and 0 bases, there was a span of 12 bases. The CDR3 region is CAIRLTANYGYTF. CDR3 DNA sequence: TGTGCCATACGACTTACAGCTAACTATGGCTACACCTTC.

J is TRBJ1-2 and V is TRBV7-2; 10 nucleotides agree with TRBD1. V shed 1 base and J 5 bases; nucleotides not matched to a gene: 1. The CDR3 covers 14 residues. Germline V lookup: CDR1 SGHTA, CDR2 FQGNSA. The chain's CDR3 is CASSLGQGAYGYTF. CDR3 nucleotides: TGTGCCAGCAGCTTAGGACAGGGGGCGTATGGCTACACCTTC.

This sequence joins TRBV7-2 and TRBJ1-5; a weak D match, TRBD1 (6 bases). This CDR3 comprises 17 residues. CDR1 and CDR2 (germline): SGHTA, FQGNSA. V shed 2 bases and J shed 0 bases, with 14 bases lying between them. The CDR3 nucleotides are TGTGCCAGCAGCTTATTCTGGTCAGGGGATAGCAATCAGCCCCAGCATTTT. It encodes CASSLFWSGDSNQPQHF.

This clone appeared once. The genes are TRBV9 and TRBJ2-2; the D is unclear. The CDR3 sequence is 17 residues long. CDR1 SGDLS and CDR2 YYNGEE come from the germline V gene. V dropped 0 bases and J dropped 0 bases, with 12 bases sitting between them. CDR3 in amino acids: CASSVATWGPNTGELFF. The DNA of the CDR3 is TGTGCCAGCAGCGTAGCTACCTGGGGTCCGAACACCGGGGAGCTGTTTTTT.

The chain joins TRBV5-6 to TRBJ1-2; 8 nucleotides align to TRBD1. The germline CDR1 and CDR2 sequences are SGHDT and YYEEEE. Trimming at V came to 7 bases and at J to 5 bases, leaving 10 bases not matched to a gene. The CDR3 length is 14 residues. In DNA, the CDR3 is TGTGCCAGCGGGAGAACAGGGGGGTCATATGGCTACACCTTC. This gives the protein CASGRTGGSYGYTF. Combining the CDR3 with reference TRBV5-6 and TRBJ1-2 gives the whole variable domain DAGVTQSPTHLIKTRGQQVTLRCSPKSGHDTVSWYQQALGQGPQFIFQYYEEEERQRGNFPDRFSGHQFPNYSSELNVNALLLGDSALYLCASGRTGGSYGYTFGSGTRLTVV.

J is TRBJ2-7 and V is TRBV7-9; tentatively, D is TRBD1 or TRBD2 (5 bases each). The germline V gene has CDR1 SEHNR and CDR2 FQNEAQ (reference sequence). The CDR3 loop spans 10 amino acids. V gave up 8 bases and J gave up 7 bases, with 9 bases separating them. The CDR3 reads CASGGWEQYF. In nucleotides, the CDR3 is TGTGCCAGCGGGGGTTGGGAGCAGTACTTC.